The 25 T cell receptor beta chains below all came from one sample that was sequenced in a study of blood T cell repertoires in COVID-19. Sequencing was performed with immunoSEQ multiplex PCR; in TCRdb, only in-frame clones are kept and a portion is missing. The data show around 200,000 clones, with 70% to 90% seen just once and about an eighth held by the top ten. Sequencing input: peripheral blood. All receptors come from a woman between 18 and 30 years old who had recovered from COVID-19.

The chain has TRBV13 and TRBJ1-1, with 9 bases matching TRBD1. The V gene's germline CDR1 is PRHDT and CDR2 FYEKMQ (reference sequence). J lost 5 bases, V lost 4 bases, and 20 bases had no gene match. The CDR3 consists of 19 residues. This CDR3 is CASSSPRGQGGVDRTEAFF. The DNA for the CDR3 is TGTGCCAGCAGCTCCCCTAGGGGACAGGGAGGAGTCGATAGGACTGAAGCTTTCTTT. Drawing the rest from reference TRBV13 and TRBJ1-1, the complete variable domain is AAGVIQSPRHLIKEKRETATLKCYPIPRHDTVYWYQQGPGQDPQFLISFYEKMQSDKGSIPDRFSAQQFSDYHSELNMSSLELGDSALYFCASSSPRGQGGVDRTEAFFGQGTRLTVV.

This rearrangement joins TRBV11-2 to TRBJ2-5, with 7 bases identical to TRBD1. V lost 5 bases and J lost 3; bases outside the gene matches: 12. CDR1 and CDR2 from the germline V gene are SGHAT and FQNNGV. This CDR3 comprises 16 residues. This CDR3 reads CASSLLWTGGEETQYF. The DNA of the CDR3 is TGTGCCAGCAGCCTACTTTGGACAGGAGGCGAAGAGACCCAGTACTTC.

The chain couples TRBV6-2 or TRBV6-3 to TRBJ2-1; 10 bases fit TRBD2. The CDR3 has 15 amino acids. The germline V gene has CDR1 MNHEY and CDR2 SVGEGT. With V trimmed by 5 bases and J by 7 bases, 8 bases remained unmatched. The DNA of the CDR3 is TGTGCCAGCAGTGCTCTAGCGGGAGCCGTGAATGAGCAGTTCTTC. Amino acid sequence: CASSALAGAVNEQFF.

V and J are TRBV4-1 and TRBJ2-7; 7 nucleotides agree with TRBD1. The CDR3 runs to 15 residues. V trimming: 4 bases; J trimming: 2 bases; junction bases outside the gene matches: 8. Germline CDR1 reads MGHRA; CDR2 reads YSYEKL. The chain's CDR3 is CASSRDRFDPYEQYF. The CDR3 DNA reads TGCGCCAGCAGCCGGGACAGATTCGACCCCTACGAGCAGTACTTC.

This chain links TRBV6-5 with TRBJ2-1, with D possibly being TRBD2 (5 bases). The CDR3 totals 15 residues. The ends were cut back, 2 bases at V and 0 bases at J, with 8 bases in the middle. Per the germline V gene, CDR1 is MNHEY and CDR2 is SVGAGI. CDR3 DNA sequence: TGTGCCAGCAGTTACGTAGGAGGCTCCTACAATGAGCAGTTCTTC. The encoded protein is CASSYVGGSYNEQFF.

This clone showed up just a few times. The V gene is TRBV5-1, the J gene TRBJ1-3; D call uncertain. The germline V gene has CDR1 SGHRS and CDR2 YFSETQ. The CDR3 has 14 residues. Trimming left V 4 bases short and J 4 bases short, with 12 bases between. CDR3: CASSLEGTGNTIYF. In DNA, the CDR3 is TGCGCCAGCAGCCTAGAGGGAACGGGAAACACCATATATTTT.

The chain carries TRBV2 and TRBJ2-1; 11 nucleotides align to TRBD1. The CDR3 spans 16 residues. The V gene end was trimmed by 6 bases and the J gene end by 6 bases; junction bases not matched to a gene: 10. Per germline, CDR1 SNHLY and CDR2 FYNNEI. CDR3 coding DNA: TGTGCCAGCAGAGGCGGACAGGGGGCCGGAGGCAATGAGCAGTTCTTC. Amino acids: CASRGGQGAGGNEQFF.

The chain couples TRBV3-1 (or the pseudogene TRBV3-2) to TRBJ2-1; 12 bases align to TRBD2. This CDR3 is 20 amino acids long. Unmatched junction bases numbered 14, after V lost 4 bases and J lost 1 base. Germline lookup yields CDR1 LGHDT and CDR2 YNNKEL (reference sequence). CDR3 residues: CASSPQPGLAGIWSYNEQFF. CDR3 nucleotide sequence: TGTGCCAGCAGCCCACAGCCGGGACTAGCGGGCATTTGGTCCTACAATGAGCAGTTCTTC.

This clone has a single count. J is TRBJ1-1 and V is TRBV7-2; tentative D call: TRBD1 (5 bases). Trimming removed 5 bases from V and 5 bases from J, with 15 bases in between. Per germline, CDR1 SGHTA and CDR2 FQGNSA. The CDR3 runs 14 residues. CDR3 bases: TGTGCCAGCAGCCTCGGGACTTTGGCAACTGAAGCTTTCTTT. This sequence encodes CASSLGTLATEAFF.

The chain has TRBV7-9 and TRBJ2-3, with 10 bases aligning to TRBD2. CDR3 size: 14 residues. The V gene end was trimmed by 7 bases and the J gene end by 0 bases; junction bases not matched to a gene: 1. From germline, CDR1 is SEHNR and CDR2 FQNEAQ (reference sequence). This CDR3 reads CASTTSGSTDTQYF. CDR3 nucleotides: TGTGCCAGCACGACTAGCGGGAGCACAGATACGCAGTATTTT.

J is TRBJ1-6 and V is TRBV11-2; D gene ambiguous. Trimming cost V 5 bases and J 5 bases, with 13 bases left between them. There are 15 residues in the CDR3. Germline CDR1 and CDR2: SGHAT and FQNNGV. The CDR3 here is CASSRGTFDNSPLHF. The CDR3 DNA reads TGTGCCAGCAGCCGCGGCACTTTTGATAATTCACCCCTCCACTTT.

This chain links TRBV19 with TRBJ2-7; 8 bases map to TRBD2. The CDR3 covers 15 residues. Germline loops: CDR1 LNHDA, CDR2 SQIVND (reference sequence). The J segment lost 1 base and the V segment lost 1 base, leaving 3 bases of the junction unmatched. This CDR3 reads CASSIVGGGSYEQYF. The CDR3 DNA is TGTGCCAGTAGTATAGTAGGCGGGGGGTCCTACGAGCAGTACTTC.

This clone was counted once. This sequence joins TRBV5-1 and TRBJ1-2, with 9 bases identical to TRBD1. CDR1 and CDR2 (germline): SGHRS, YFSETQ. The CDR3 runs 14 residues. V was clipped by 2 bases and J by 5 bases; unmatched bases: 4. Written as DNA, the CDR3 is TGCGCCAGCAGCTTCGGACAGGGGCGGTATGGCTACACCTTC. Translated, it gives CASSFGQGRYGYTF.

The rearrangement uses TRBV4-1 and TRBJ1-1; no clear D. Trimming took off 0 bases at V and 0 bases at J, with 5 bases between the two ends. The CDR3 extends over 14 amino acids. In germline, CDR1 is MGHRA, CDR2 YSYEKL. The CDR3 nucleotides are TGCGCCAGCAGCCAAGATTTAATGAACACTGAAGCTTTCTTT. Encoded protein: CASSQDLMNTEAFF.

As to this clone: Other DNA sequences in the same sample also yield this CDR3. V gene TRBV7-9 combines with J gene TRBJ2-7; D not certain. V was pared by 6 bases and J by 3 bases, with 9 bases between. CDR3 size: 12 residues. From germline, CDR1 is SEHNR and CDR2 FQNEAQ (reference sequence). The CDR3 is CASSPTGYEQYF. The DNA for the CDR3 is TGTGCCAGCAGTCCCACCGGCTACGAGCAGTACTTC.

The chain is built from TRBV7-2 and TRBJ1-1; 8 positions agree with TRBD1. CDR1 is SGHTA and CDR2 is FQGNSA in the germline V gene. This CDR3 spans 17 amino acids. Germline trimming cut 3 bases from V and 1 base from J; bases unmatched to any gene: 10. The CDR3 sequence: CASSLRHGTGGNTEAFF. The CDR3 nucleotides read TGTGCCAGCAGCTTGAGACATGGAACAGGGGGGAACACTGAAGCTTTCTTT. The full variable domain, rest sourced from reference TRBV7-2 and TRBJ1-1, is GAGVSQSPSNKVTEKGKDVELRCDPISGHTALYWYRQSLGQGLEFLIYFQGNSAPDKSGLPSDRFSAERTGGSVSTLTIQRTQQEDSAVYLCASSLRHGTGGNTEAFFGQGTRLTVV.

This chain uses TRBV5-5 with TRBJ1-2; D is possibly TRBD1 (5 bases). CDR3 length: 15 amino acids. Trimming shortened V by 4 bases and J by 4 bases, and 17 bases separated the two germline ends. Germline CDR1 and CDR2: SGHKS and YYEKEE (reference sequence). The CDR3 region is CASSPDPGGTYGYTF. The CDR3 nucleotides are TGTGCCAGCAGCCCTGATCCGGGGGGAACCTATGGCTACACCTTC.

This clone was counted a few times. V and J are TRBV6-5 and TRBJ2-7; D is perhaps TRBD2 (6 bases). Germline V lookup: CDR1 MNHEY, CDR2 SVGAGI. V gave up 6 bases and J gave up 5 bases, with 20 bases separating them. The CDR3 loop spans 15 amino acids. This CDR3 is CASRLNQGLRNEQYF. CDR3 coding DNA: TGTGCCAGCAGACTAAACCAGGGACTTCGCAACGAGCAGTACTTC.

In its sample, this clone was seen once. V is TRBV18 and J is TRBJ2-3; tentatively, D is TRBD1 (6 bases). The CDR3 totals 14 residues. Germline V lookup: CDR1 KGHSH, CDR2 LQKENI. V lost 3 bases and J 5 bases, leaving 12 bases between the germline ends. The CDR3 DNA sequence: TGTGCCAGCTCACCGACAGGTGCCTTAGATACGCAGTATTTT. Residues: CASSPTGALDTQYF. The full variable domain, with the rest looked up from reference TRBV18 and TRBJ2-3, is NAGVMQNPRHLVRRRGQEARLRCSPMKGHSHVYWYRQLPEEGLKFMVYLQKENIIDESGMPKERFSAEFPKEGPSILRIQQVVRGDSAAYFCASSPTGALDTQYFGPGTRLTVL.

V and J are TRBV14 and TRBJ2-5; 10 positions match TRBD2. Looked up from germline, CDR1 is SGHDN and CDR2 is FVKESK. The V and J ends lost 4 bases and 5 bases, in that order; junction bases with no gene match: 13. CDR3 length equals 17 residues. The CDR3 loop is CASSPATPAGGEETQYF. CDR3 coding DNA: TGTGCCAGCAGCCCCGCAACCCCAGCGGGAGGGGAGGAGACCCAGTACTTC.

J is TRBJ2-7 and V is TRBV11-3; tentatively, D is TRBD2 (7 bases). The CDR3 totals 13 residues. V was clipped by 5 bases and J by 6 bases, with 14 bases between them. Germline CDR1 and CDR2: SGHNT and YENEEA. CDR3 residues: CASSPWGGLEQYF. In DNA, the CDR3 is TGTGCCAGCAGCCCGTGGGGGGGGCTCGAGCAGTACTTC.

The chain joins TRBV30 to TRBJ2-1; 9 bases are a match to TRBD2. After removal of 4 bases from V and 6 bases from J, the junction contained 7 bases not matched to a gene. The CDR3 is made up of 14 amino acids. Germline-derived CDR1 and CDR2 are GTSNPN and SVGIG (reference sequence). The CDR3 protein is CAWKAGGGLNEQFF. CDR3 in DNA: TGTGCCTGGAAGGCGGGAGGGGGCCTCAATGAGCAGTTCTTC.

The chain is built from TRBV5-1 and TRBJ1-2, with TRBD1 matching over 9 bases. Germline V gives CDR1 SGHRS, CDR2 YFSETQ. Trimming cost V 0 bases and J 8 bases; bases outside gene matches: 5. The CDR3 is 14 residues long. The CDR3 sequence is CASSLEGQGSGYTF. The CDR3 DNA is TGCGCCAGCAGCTTGGAGGGACAGGGCAGCGGCTACACCTTC.

The chain couples TRBV27 to TRBJ1-1; D uncertain. Trimming shortened V by 1 base and J by 3 bases, and 9 bases separated the two germline ends. Germline V lookup: CDR1 MNHEY, CDR2 SMNVEV (reference sequence). The CDR3 extends over 14 amino acids. The CDR3 is CASSLWGGDTEAFF. CDR3 coding DNA: TGTGCCAGCAGTTTATGGGGAGGAGACACTGAAGCTTTCTTT.

This chain uses TRBV19 with TRBJ2-7, with 10 bases matching TRBD2. The V segment lost 4 bases and the J segment 5 bases; nucleotides outside the gene matches: 8. The CDR3 runs to 15 residues. Germline CDR1 reads LNHDA; CDR2 reads SQIVND (reference sequence). This chain's CDR3 is CASSTSSGSFNEQYF. For the CDR3, the DNA is TGTGCCAGTAGTACTTCTAGCGGGAGTTTTAACGAGCAGTACTTC.